This TCR beta chain originates from a study of molecular identifiers for immune sequencing clone quantification. Broader study findings: Clonotypes topping 20 RNA copies carried over 99% of effector molecules but under 1% of naive ones.

Of note for this clonotype: The antigen is unknown. This may arise from a read error, as a much more abundant clone is one base away.

For bulk TCR libraries, previously described methods and listed TCR primers were used. MiXCR was run by TCRdb on the PCR reads, yielding one entry per CDR3 protein. The repertoire includes about 640,000 distinct CDR3 sequences, about 20% of them detected once, and 0.85% to 0.9% sits in the top ten. Trimming cost V 8 bases and J 0 bases, with 11 bases left between them. Germline CDR1 is PRHDT and CDR2 is FYEKMQ (reference sequence). CDR3 length: 14 residues. This TCR derives from a human donor in good health. Some libraries in this study had Jurkat cell RNA spiked in. The rearrangement joins TRBV13 to TRBJ1-3; no firm D call. Sequences were obtained from naive CD8+ T cells from blood, with Jurkat cell RNA spiked in. Subset indicated: FACS-sorted CD8+CD4-CCR7+CD45RA+ naive T cells. CDR3 sequence reads: CASGSLHSGNTIYF. CDR3 DNA: TGTGCCAGCGGCTCCCTACACTCTGGAAACACCATATATTTT.